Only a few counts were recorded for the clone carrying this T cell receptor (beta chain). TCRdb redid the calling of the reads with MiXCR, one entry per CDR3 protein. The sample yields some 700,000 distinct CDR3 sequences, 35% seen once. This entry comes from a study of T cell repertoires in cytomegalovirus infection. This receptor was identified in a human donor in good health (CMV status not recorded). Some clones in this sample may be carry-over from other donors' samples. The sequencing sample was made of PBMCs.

As DNA, the CDR3 is TGTGCCAGTAGCCCAGACGCGGGGGGGGAGACCCAGTACTTC. Its protein product is CASSPDAGGETQYF. J is TRBJ2-5 and V is TRBV19; 9 nucleotides agree with TRBD2. The CDR3 consists of 14 residues. J lost 5 bases, V lost 6 bases, and 7 bases had no gene match. Per germline, CDR1 LNHDA and CDR2 SQIVND (reference sequence).